This entry lists 3 T cell receptor beta chains sequenced from one sample in a study of tissue T cells after allogeneic stem cell transplantation. Generated by immunoSEQ multiplex PCR, the TCRdb table keeps only in-frame clones and is missing some. The sample has 3,000 or so clones; under 50% are singletons. Described time point: mouse harvest day 14 after allogeneic transplant. The graft held 10^6 splenic CD5+ T cells and 10^7 T-cell-depleted bone marrow cells. Sequencing was done on a sample of lymph node tissue. The receptor source for this set is a female BALB/c mouse given C57BL/6 T cells with graft-versus-host disease after an allogeneic hematopoietic cell transplant.

On this clone: The listed genes are named as in mouse. The read halts 1 residue ahead of the CDR3 end, with the missing end drawn from the germline J gene. The chain carries TRBV23 and TRBJ2-1; the D segment call TRBD2 is taken from the table without a DNA check. Germline CDR1 is KGHTA and CDR2 is FQNQQP. This CDR3 contains 15 residues. The chain's CDR3 is CSSSRDWGNYAEQFF. Partial CDR3 DNA: TGCTCCAGCAGCCGGGACTGGGGGAACTATGCTGAGCAGTTC.

This clone was detected only a few times. Gene and germline names: mouse. The observed sequence ends 1 residue before the CDR3 terminus, with the missing tail filled in from the germline J gene. This chain joins TRBV4 and TRBJ1-2; 7 nucleotides line up with TRBD1. Trimming removed 8 bases from V and 0 bases from J; junction bases left unmatched: 9. Germline V lookup: CDR1 LGHDT, CDR2 YNNKQL (reference sequence). The CDR3 length is 15 residues. CDR3 DNA, as far as it was read: TGTGCCAGCCCTCTTGGACAGGAAGCAAACTCCGACTACACC. It is translated as CASPLGQEANSDYT. The full-length CDR3 reads as CASPLGQEANSDYTF.

About this clone itself: Genes here carry mouse names. CDR3: CAWSWGPSYEQYF. Incomplete CDR3 DNA: TGTGCCTGGAGTTGGGGGCCCTCCTATGAACAGTAC. The rearrangement links TRBV31 to TRBJ2-7; D might be TRBD1 or TRBD2, each matching 6 bases. The CDR3 end is not reached by the read, which stops 1 residue before it; the germline J gene fills it in. This CDR3 comprises 13 residues. With 2 bases removed from V and 0 bases from J, the gap between germline ends came to 8 bases. Germline V lookup: CDR1 GKSSPN, CDR2 SITVG.